The clone carrying this TCR beta chain has a handful of counts. Its antigen is as yet unknown. Sequencing was performed with immunoSEQ multiplex PCR; in TCRdb, only in-frame clones are kept and a portion is missing. The profile covers approximately 56,000 clones, with about 85% appearing a single time and around 16% taken by the ten largest. Time point given: pretreatment peripheral blood. All patients carried locally advanced or metastatic urothelial carcinoma. This entry is derived from a study of PD-L1 blockade in urothelial cancer. As for the study in general: Atezolizumab was started by patients at some point between 2014 and 2015 at 1,200 mg intravenously every 3 weeks.

The study, taken as a whole, reports: When pretreatment blood TCR clonality was below the median, it predicted better survival.

Trimming at V came to 4 bases and at J to 4 bases, leaving 8 bases not matched to a gene. The length of the CDR3 is 17 residues. Germline values: CDR1 SGHRS, CDR2 YFSETQ. The V gene is TRBV5-1, the J gene TRBJ2-1; 13 bases agree with TRBD2. The sample here was PBMCs, taken around atezolizumab (anti-PD-L1) treatment. This sequence originates from a man aged 70-80 years with urothelial cancer. CDR3 coding DNA: TGCGCCAGCAGCCTCGGACTAGCGGGAGACATATACAATGAGCAGTTCTTC. Protein product: CASSLGLAGDIYNEQFF.